This is a list of T cell receptor beta chains from one sample in a study of beta chain features in type 1 diabetes. Data came from immunoSEQ multiplex PCR; TCRdb stores just in-frame clones and leaves some out. Of roughly 150,000 clones detected, roughly 10% appear once; the ten largest clones hold approximately 0.7%. Sequencing input: central memory CD4+ T cells from blood. These receptors all stem from a woman under 40 with type 1 diabetes. Each CDR3 is given with its conserved first and last residue. D genes are given only for firm matches. A row's size may be missing; if present it is once, few, many or a size class.

d_gene: NA
v_gene: TRBV5-4
j_gene: TRBJ2-3
abundance: few
CDR3nt: TGTGCCAGCAGCTCTCAGGGGATAGGAGATACGCAGTATTTT
CDR3aa: CASSSQGIGDTQYF

d_gene: TRBD1
v_gene: TRBV5-1
j_gene: TRBJ2-7
abundance: NA
CDR3nt: TGCGCCAGCAGTTCCGGGACAGGGGTAACCTACGAGCAGTACTTC
CDR3aa: CASSSGTGVTYEQYF

d_gene: TRBD2
v_gene: TRBV29-1
j_gene: TRBJ2-3
abundance: NA
CDR3nt: TGCAGCGTTGAGGTGGCGGGAGGGCCGACAGATACGCAGTATTTT
CDR3aa: CSVEVAGGPTDTQYF

d_gene: NA
v_gene: TRBV7-2
j_gene: TRBJ2-5
abundance: NA
CDR3nt: TGTGCCAGCAGCTTAGGCGGAAACCAAGAGACCCAGTACTTC
CDR3aa: CASSLGGNQETQYF

d_gene: NA
v_gene: TRBV4-2
j_gene: TRBJ2-7
abundance: NA
CDR3nt: TGTGCCAGCAGCCAAGCGGCGGTGAGCTCCTACGAGCAGTACTTC
CDR3aa: CASSQAAVSSYEQYF

d_gene: NA
v_gene: TRBV15
j_gene: TRBJ1-1
abundance: NA
CDR3nt: TGTGCCACCAGCAGAGTTGGACGGGAAGGAAAAGCTTTCTTT
CDR3aa: CATSRVGREGKAFF

d_gene: TRBD2
v_gene: TRBV29-1
j_gene: TRBJ2-1
abundance: few
CDR3nt: TGCAGCGCCAGGGCCGAGGGAGGGAACTACAATGAGCAGTTCTTC
CDR3aa: CSARAEGGNYNEQFF

d_gene: TRBD2
v_gene: TRBV28
j_gene: TRBJ2-5
abundance: few
CDR3nt: TGTGCCAGCAGTTTCGGACTAGCGGGATTCGGGGAGACCCAGTACTTC
CDR3aa: CASSFGLAGFGETQYF

d_gene: NA
v_gene: TRBV19
j_gene: TRBJ2-2
abundance: few
CDR3nt: TGTGCCAGTAGTATAGCCACAGGACGGTCGAACACCGGGGAGCTGTTTTTT
CDR3aa: CASSIATGRSNTGELFF

d_gene: NA
v_gene: TRBV30
j_gene: TRBJ2-1
abundance: NA
CDR3nt: TGTGCCTGGAGTGTAAGGTCGGGCAATGAGCAGTTCTTC
CDR3aa: CAWSVRSGNEQFF

d_gene: TRBD1
v_gene: TRBV28
j_gene: TRBJ2-5
abundance: NA
CDR3nt: TGTGCCAGCACTAAGACAGGGGGGGGAGAGACCCAGTACTTC
CDR3aa: CASTKTGGGETQYF

d_gene: NA
v_gene: TRBV30
j_gene: TRBJ2-7
abundance: NA
CDR3nt: TGTGCCTGGGACCGCGGAGGGGGCTTCGAGCAGTACTTC
CDR3aa: CAWDRGGGFEQYF

d_gene: NA
v_gene: TRBV30
j_gene: TRBJ1-1
abundance: NA
CDR3nt: TGTGCCTGGAGCGGAGGACAGACCAACGCTGAAGCTTTCTTT
CDR3aa: CAWSGGQTNAEAFF

d_gene: TRBD1
v_gene: TRBV7-2
j_gene: TRBJ1-5
abundance: few
CDR3nt: TGTGCCAGCAGCCTACAGGGGACCAACAATCAGCCCCAGCATTTT
CDR3aa: CASSLQGTNNQPQHF

d_gene: NA
v_gene: TRBV9
j_gene: TRBJ2-1
abundance: NA
CDR3nt: TGTGCCAGCACCGCCGCGGGCTGGGGCAATGAGCAGTTCTTC
CDR3aa: CASTAAGWGNEQFF

d_gene: TRBD2
v_gene: TRBV18
j_gene: TRBJ2-3
abundance: few
CDR3nt: TGTGCCAGCTCACCACCGGGACTAGCGGGAGATACGCAGTATTTT
CDR3aa: CASSPPGLAGDTQYF

d_gene: TRBD2
v_gene: TRBV30
j_gene: TRBJ2-4
abundance: few
CDR3nt: TGTGCCTGGGGGACTAGCGGGAGTTACATTCAGTACTTC
CDR3aa: CAWGTSGSYIQYF

d_gene: NA
v_gene: TRBV6-5
j_gene: TRBJ1-1
abundance: NA
CDR3nt: TGTGCCAGCAGTTACCCGTCGAGTACTGAAGCTTTCTTT
CDR3aa: CASSYPSSTEAFF

d_gene: TRBD1
v_gene: TRBV30
j_gene: TRBJ2-3
abundance: NA
CDR3nt: TGTGCCTGGAGTCCAGGACAGGGAGGCACAGATACGCAGTATTTT
CDR3aa: CAWSPGQGGTDTQYF

d_gene: NA
v_gene: TRBV30
j_gene: TRBJ2-2
abundance: few
CDR3nt: TGTGCCAGTTCCCCGGACATAAACACCGGGGAGCTGTTTTTT
CDR3aa: CASSPDINTGELFF

d_gene: NA
v_gene: TRBV7-2
j_gene: TRBJ1-1
abundance: NA
CDR3nt: TGTGCCAGCAGCACAGGGCGGATCACTGAAGCTTTCTTT
CDR3aa: CASSTGRITEAFF

d_gene: TRBD1
v_gene: TRBV9
j_gene: TRBJ1-2
abundance: few
CDR3nt: TGTGCCAGCAGTGAGAAGACAGGGCCGGGGGGCTACACCTTC
CDR3aa: CASSEKTGPGGYTF

d_gene: NA
v_gene: TRBV7-9
j_gene: TRBJ1-2
abundance: NA
CDR3nt: TGTGCCAGCAGGGGGGAGGTGTATGGCTACACCTTC
CDR3aa: CASRGEVYGYTF

d_gene: TRBD1
v_gene: TRBV7-7
j_gene: TRBJ2-5
abundance: few
CDR3nt: TGTGCTAGCAGCCCAGGGACAGGGGGCCAAGGGACCCAGTACTTC
CDR3aa: CASSPGTGGQGTQYF

d_gene: TRBD1
v_gene: TRBV7-8
j_gene: TRBJ1-5
abundance: NA
CDR3nt: TGTGCCAGCACCAACCAGGGACAGGGGAATCAGCCCCAGCATTTT
CDR3aa: CASTNQGQGNQPQHF

d_gene: NA
v_gene: TRBV25-1
j_gene: TRBJ2-4
abundance: few
CDR3nt: TGTGCCAGCAGTGATGCCGGGTCGAACATTCAGTACTTC
CDR3aa: CASSDAGSNIQYF

d_gene: NA
v_gene: TRBV7-9
j_gene: TRBJ2-5
abundance: NA
CDR3nt: TGTGCCAGCAGGGCTACCGGGGAGACCCAGTACTTC
CDR3aa: CASRATGETQYF

d_gene: NA
v_gene: TRBV19
j_gene: TRBJ2-1
abundance: NA
CDR3nt: TGTGCCAGTAGTATCACAGCTTACAATGAGCAGTTCTTC
CDR3aa: CASSITAYNEQFF

d_gene: NA
v_gene: TRBV9
j_gene: TRBJ1-2
abundance: NA
CDR3nt: TGTGCCAGCAGCGCAAGGGACTCGGGAGGCTACACCTTC
CDR3aa: CASSARDSGGYTF

d_gene: NA
v_gene: TRBV18
j_gene: TRBJ2-4
abundance: NA
CDR3nt: TGTGCCAGCTCACCACTCAATTTCAAAAACATTCAGTACTTC
CDR3aa: CASSPLNFKNIQYF

d_gene: TRBD1
v_gene: TRBV28
j_gene: TRBJ2-7
abundance: few
CDR3nt: TGTGCCAGCAGTCCAATACCGGGACAGGGCCTCTACGAGCAGTACTTC
CDR3aa: CASSPIPGQGLYEQYF

d_gene: NA
v_gene: TRBV9
j_gene: TRBJ2-2
abundance: NA
CDR3nt: TGTGCCAGCGGCCCTTGGGGGGGGCACACCGGGGAGCTGTTTTTT
CDR3aa: CASGPWGGHTGELFF